The rows below give T cell receptor beta chains drawn from one sample of a study of early T cells in non-severe SARS-CoV-2 infection. TCRdb re-called the 5' RACE reads through MiXCR, storing one row per CDR3 protein. The sample lists under 90,000 distinct CDR3 sequences, around 15% seen once, with around 6.4% in the top ten. The sample comprised whole blood. The receptors derive from an adult who was a healthcare worker with PCR-confirmed SARS-CoV-2 infection or an uninfected control (not recorded which). CDR3s include the opening cysteine and the closing phenylalanine or tryptophan. D genes are given only for firm matches. The size entry is marked missing in some rows and otherwise reads once, few, many or a size class.

j_call clone_size v_call d_call cdr3_aa cdr3_nt
TRBJ2-7 . TRBV7-6 . CVSSPSRWGPRDEQYF TGTGTCAGCAGCCCTAGTAGGTGGGGCCCCAGGGACGAGCAGTACTTC
TRBJ2-7 . TRBV7-8 TRBD1 CASSPTTGFIRDRAYEQYF TGTGCCAGCAGCCCGACTACAGGTTTTATCCGGGACAGGGCCTACGAGCAGTACTTC
TRBJ2-1 . TRBV18 . CASSPRPKKGSYNEQFF TGTGCCAGCTCACCACGCCCGAAAAAGGGCTCCTACAATGAGCAGTTCTTC
TRBJ1-1 few TRBV5-1 TRBD1 CASSLQGAENTEAFF TGCGCCAGCAGCTTGCAGGGGGCAGAGAACACTGAAGCTTTCTTT
TRBJ1-5 many TRBV5-6 . CASSLGEPPGNQPQHF TGTGCCAGCAGCTTGGGGGAACCCCCCGGCAATCAGCCCCAGCATTTT
TRBJ2-1 many TRBV27 . CASSLFWEDKNNEQFF TGTGCCAGCAGTTTATTTTGGGAGGATAAGAACAATGAGCAGTTCTTC
TRBJ1-3 . TRBV11-2 . CASSLRGAVGNTIYF TGTGCCAGCAGCTTGCGGGGGGCTGTTGGAAACACCATATATTTT
TRBJ1-2 few TRBV7-2 . CASSPLSEGGYGYTF TGTGCCAGCAGCCCTCTAAGCGAGGGAGGCTATGGCTACACCTTC
TRBJ1-5 . TRBV6-2/TRBV6-3 . CASSYQTGHSNQPQHF TGTGCCAGCAGTTACCAGACGGGACATAGCAATCAGCCCCAGCATTTT
TRBJ2-2 . TRBV6-5 TRBD2 CASSYSASGGDGLFF TGTGCCAGCAGTTACTCGGCTAGCGGGGGGGACGGGCTGTTTTTT
TRBJ1-4 few TRBV30 TRBD1 CAWTGQGIGQLFF TGTGCCTGGACAGGACAGGGTATCGGTCAACTGTTTTTT
TRBJ1-6 many TRBV28 . CASREFGNSPLHF TGTGCCAGCAGAGAGTTCGGCAATTCACCCCTCCACTTT
TRBJ2-1 . TRBV2 . CASSPVPRGSYNEQFF TGTGCCAGCAGCCCCGTTCCTCGGGGGTCCTACAATGAGCAGTTCTTC
TRBJ2-2 . TRBV11-2 . CASSPATGTPTGELFF TGTGCCAGCAGCCCAGCAACGGGGACACCTACCGGGGAGCTGTTTTTT
TRBJ2-7 few TRBV12-3/TRBV12-4 . CASSAGTLYEQYF TGTGCCAGCAGTGCCGGGACGCTCTACGAGCAGTACTTC
TRBJ2-2 . TRBV7-9 . CASTTRLGDTGELFF TGTGCCAGCACCACCCGTCTAGGAGACACCGGGGAGCTGTTTTTT
TRBJ2-2 . TRBV29-1 . CSVKGGGELFF TGCAGCGTCAAGGGGGGCGGGGAGCTGTTTTTT
TRBJ2-1 many TRBV11-2 . CASSLQRIEQFF TGTGCCAGCAGCTTACAGCGGATTGAGCAGTTCTTC
TRBJ1-2 . TRBV25-1 . CASSELYPGIHGYTF TGTGCCAGCAGTGAATTGTACCCAGGGATTCATGGCTACACCTTC
TRBJ2-3 . TRBV9 . CASSVAGTLEEGTQYF TGTGCCAGCAGCGTAGCCGGGACCCTGGAAGAGGGTACGCAGTATTTT
TRBJ2-1 few TRBV10-3 TRBD2 CATQSGGLNEQFF TGTGCCACGCAGAGCGGGGGGTTAAATGAGCAGTTCTTC
TRBJ1-2 . TRBV10-3 TRBD1 CATRDRDSIGYTF TGTGCCACGAGGGACCGGGACAGCATCGGCTACACCTTC
TRBJ2-3 few TRBV29-1 . CSVAWGGQGTDTQYF TGCAGCGTTGCGTGGGGGGGCCAGGGCACAGATACGCAGTATTTT
TRBJ2-3 once TRBV7-9 . CASSYGQTSTDTHYF TGTGCCAGCAGTTATGGACAGACAAGCACAGATACGCACTATTTT
TRBJ2-2 many TRBV7-2 . CASSAFGGGELFF TGTGCCAGCAGCGCCTTCGGGGGCGGGGAGCTGTTTTTT
TRBJ2-2 many TRBV6-1 . CASSSEGSLLGTGELFF TGTGCCAGCAGCTCAGAGGGGTCACTATTGGGCACCGGGGAGCTGTTTTTT
TRBJ1-5 many TRBV14 . CASSQERGQPQHF TGTGCCAGCAGCCAAGAGAGGGGTCAGCCCCAGCATTTT
TRBJ1-1 few TRBV5-1 TRBD1 CASSLAETGVNTEAFF TGCGCCAGCAGCTTGGCGGAGACAGGGGTAAACACTGAAGCTTTCTTT
TRBJ1-2 many TRBV18 TRBD1 CASSQGADYGYTF TGTGCCAGCTCACAGGGGGCTGACTATGGCTACACCTTC
TRBJ2-5 many TRBV25-1 . CASSDVGREETQYF TGTGCCAGCAGTGATGTAGGGAGAGAGGAGACCCAGTACTTC
TRBJ2-6 many TRBV4-2 TRBD1 CASSQRDRGSSGANVLTF TGTGCCAGCAGCCAAAGGGACAGGGGATCGTCTGGGGCCAACGTCCTGACTTTC
TRBJ2-7 many TRBV7-2 . CASSLDRGEGAREQYF TGTGCCAGCAGCCTCGACCGCGGGGAGGGGGCGCGCGAGCAGTACTTC
TRBJ1-6 few TRBV18 TRBD1 CASSPGQGDNSPLHF TGTGCCAGCTCACCCGGACAGGGGGATAATTCACCCCTCCACTTT
TRBJ2-7 . TRBV10-3 . CAISESQGGPYEQYF TGTGCCATCAGTGAGTCTCAGGGGGGTCCCTACGAGCAGTACTTC
TRBJ1-4 few TRBV4-3 . CASSQREQKLFF TGCGCCAGCAGCCAAAGGGAACAAAAACTGTTTTTT
TRBJ2-3 few TRBV15 . CATSRDVGSDTQYF TGTGCCACCAGCAGAGATGTAGGTTCGGATACGCAGTATTTT
TRBJ1-4 medium-sized TRBV6-6 . CASSPNLEGEKLFF TGTGCCAGCAGTCCCAACTTGGAAGGGGAAAAACTGTTTTTT
TRBJ2-1 many TRBV7-2 . CASTLNLPGEQFF TGTGCCAGCACCCTAAACCTCCCGGGTGAGCAGTTCTTC
TRBJ1-1 few TRBV7-9 . CASSLGIENTEAFF TGTGCCAGCAGCCTAGGGATAGAAAACACTGAAGCTTTCTTT
TRBJ2-2 . TRBV7-3 . CASSLFSGNTGELFF TGTGCCAGCAGCTTATTTTCAGGGAACACCGGGGAGCTGTTTTTT
TRBJ1-1 few TRBV5-5 . CASSPVGLINTEAFF TGTGCCAGCAGCCCGGTTGGTCTAATAAACACTGAAGCTTTCTTT